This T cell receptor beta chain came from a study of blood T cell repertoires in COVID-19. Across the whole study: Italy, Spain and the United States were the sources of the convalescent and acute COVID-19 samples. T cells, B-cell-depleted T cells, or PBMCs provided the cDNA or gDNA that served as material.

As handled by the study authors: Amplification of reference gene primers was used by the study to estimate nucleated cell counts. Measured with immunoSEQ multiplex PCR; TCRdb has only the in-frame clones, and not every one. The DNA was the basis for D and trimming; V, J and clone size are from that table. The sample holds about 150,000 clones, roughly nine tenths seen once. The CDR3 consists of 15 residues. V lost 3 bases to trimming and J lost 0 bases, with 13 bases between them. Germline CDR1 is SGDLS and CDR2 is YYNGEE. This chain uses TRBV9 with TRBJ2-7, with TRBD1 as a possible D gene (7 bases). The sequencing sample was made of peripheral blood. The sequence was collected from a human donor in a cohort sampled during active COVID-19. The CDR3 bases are TGTGCCAGCAGCGCCGGAGGGGGCCTCTCCTACGAGCAGTACTTC. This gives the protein CASSAGGGLSYEQYF.